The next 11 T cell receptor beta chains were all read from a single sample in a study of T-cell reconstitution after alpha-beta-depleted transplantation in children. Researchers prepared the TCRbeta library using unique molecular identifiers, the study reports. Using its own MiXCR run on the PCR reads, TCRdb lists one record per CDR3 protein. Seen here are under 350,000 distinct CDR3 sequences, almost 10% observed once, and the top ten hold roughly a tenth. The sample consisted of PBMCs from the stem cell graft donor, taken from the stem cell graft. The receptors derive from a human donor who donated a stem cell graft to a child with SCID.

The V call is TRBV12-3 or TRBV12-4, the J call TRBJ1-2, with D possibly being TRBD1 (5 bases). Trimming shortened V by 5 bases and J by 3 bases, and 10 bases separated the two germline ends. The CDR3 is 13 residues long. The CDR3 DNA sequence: TGTGCCAGCAGTAACGACAGACACTATGGCTACACCTTC. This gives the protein CASSNDRHYGYTF.

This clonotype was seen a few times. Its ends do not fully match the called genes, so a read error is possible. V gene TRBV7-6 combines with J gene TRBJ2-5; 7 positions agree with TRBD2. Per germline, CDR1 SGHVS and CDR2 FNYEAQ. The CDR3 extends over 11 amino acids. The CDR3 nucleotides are TGTGCCAGCACCCACGGGACTACGTTGTTTTTC. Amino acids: CASTHGTTLFF.

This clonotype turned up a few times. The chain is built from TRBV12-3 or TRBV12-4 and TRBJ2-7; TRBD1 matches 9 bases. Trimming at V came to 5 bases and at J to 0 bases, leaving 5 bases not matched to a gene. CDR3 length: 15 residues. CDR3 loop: CASSHEQGASYEQYF. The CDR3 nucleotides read TGTGCCAGCAGTCACGAACAGGGGGCCTCCTACGAGCAGTACTTC.

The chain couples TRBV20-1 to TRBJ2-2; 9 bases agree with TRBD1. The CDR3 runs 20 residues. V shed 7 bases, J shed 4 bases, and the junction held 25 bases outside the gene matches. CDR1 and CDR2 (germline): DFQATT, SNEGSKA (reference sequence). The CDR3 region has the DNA TGCAGTGTTATTCCCCCAGCAGGTTGGGGAGCACAGGGGGCCACCGGGGAGCTGTTTTTT. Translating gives CSVIPPAGWGAQGATGELFF.

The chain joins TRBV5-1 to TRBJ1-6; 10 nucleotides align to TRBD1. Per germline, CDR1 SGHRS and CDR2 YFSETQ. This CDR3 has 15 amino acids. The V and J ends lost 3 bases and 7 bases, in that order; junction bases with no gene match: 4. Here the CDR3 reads CASSWTGGQNSPLHF. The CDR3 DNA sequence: TGCGCCAGCAGCTGGACAGGGGGACAAAATTCACCCCTCCACTTT.

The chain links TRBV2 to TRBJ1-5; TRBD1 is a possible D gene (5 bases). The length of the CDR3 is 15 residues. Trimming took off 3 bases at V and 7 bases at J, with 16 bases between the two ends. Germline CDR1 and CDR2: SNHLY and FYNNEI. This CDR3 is CASSESLGVGQPQHF. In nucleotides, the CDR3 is TGTGCCAGCAGTGAGTCGTTAGGGGTAGGACAGCCCCAGCATTTT.

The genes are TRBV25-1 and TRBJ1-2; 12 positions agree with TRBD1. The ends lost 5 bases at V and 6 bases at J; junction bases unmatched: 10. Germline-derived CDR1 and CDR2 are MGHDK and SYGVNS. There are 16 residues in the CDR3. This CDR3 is CASSPASGTGGNGYTF. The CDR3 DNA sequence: TGTGCCAGCAGTCCAGCATCCGGGACAGGGGGCAATGGCTACACCTTC.

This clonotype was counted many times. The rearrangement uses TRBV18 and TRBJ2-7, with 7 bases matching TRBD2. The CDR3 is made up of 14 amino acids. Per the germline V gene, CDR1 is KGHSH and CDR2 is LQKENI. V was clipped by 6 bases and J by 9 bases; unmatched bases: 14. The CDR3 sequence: CASSPGRDPPVQYF. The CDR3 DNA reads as TGTGCCAGCTCGCCAGGGAGGGACCCCCCGGTGCAGTACTTC. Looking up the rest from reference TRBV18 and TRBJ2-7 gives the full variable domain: NAGVMQNPRHLVRRRGQEARLRCSPMKGHSHVYWYRQLPEEGLKFMVYLQKENIIDESGMPKERFSAEFPKEGPSILRIQQVVRGDSAAYFCASSPGRDPPVQYFGPGTRLTVT.

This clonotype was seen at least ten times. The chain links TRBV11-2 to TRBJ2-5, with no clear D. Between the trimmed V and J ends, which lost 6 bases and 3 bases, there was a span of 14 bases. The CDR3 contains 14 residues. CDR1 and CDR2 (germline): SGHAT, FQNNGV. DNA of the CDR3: TGTGCCAGCAGATCTACATCTAGAAAAGAGACCCAGTACTTC. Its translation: CASRSTSRKETQYF.

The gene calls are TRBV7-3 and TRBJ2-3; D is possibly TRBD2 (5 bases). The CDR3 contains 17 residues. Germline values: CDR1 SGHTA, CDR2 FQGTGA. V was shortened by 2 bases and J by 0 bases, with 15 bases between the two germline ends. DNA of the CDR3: TGTGCCAGCAGCTTAGAGAGGGCGATGCCTAGCACAGATACGCAGTATTTT. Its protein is CASSLERAMPSTDTQYF.

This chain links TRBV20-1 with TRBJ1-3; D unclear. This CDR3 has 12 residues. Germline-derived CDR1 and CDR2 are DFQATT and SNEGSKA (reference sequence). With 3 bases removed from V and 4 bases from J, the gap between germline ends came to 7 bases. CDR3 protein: CSASGQGNTIYF. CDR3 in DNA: TGCAGTGCTAGTGGGCAGGGAAACACCATATATTTT.